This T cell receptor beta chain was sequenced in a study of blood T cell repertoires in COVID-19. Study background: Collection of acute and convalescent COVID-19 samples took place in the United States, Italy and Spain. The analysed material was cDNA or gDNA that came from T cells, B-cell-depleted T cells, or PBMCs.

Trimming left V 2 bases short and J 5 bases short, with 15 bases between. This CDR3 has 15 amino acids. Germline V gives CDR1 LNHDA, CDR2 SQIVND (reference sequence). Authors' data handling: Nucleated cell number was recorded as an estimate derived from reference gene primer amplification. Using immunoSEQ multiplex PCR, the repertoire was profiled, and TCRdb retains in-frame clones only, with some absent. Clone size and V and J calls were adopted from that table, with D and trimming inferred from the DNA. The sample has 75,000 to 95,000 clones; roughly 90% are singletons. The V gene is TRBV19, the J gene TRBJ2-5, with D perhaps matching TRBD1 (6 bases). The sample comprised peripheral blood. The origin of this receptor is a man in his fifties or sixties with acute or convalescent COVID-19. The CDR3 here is CASSIPTGPGETQYF. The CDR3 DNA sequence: TGTGCCAGTAGTATACCCACAGGGCCGGGGGAGACCCAGTACTTC.